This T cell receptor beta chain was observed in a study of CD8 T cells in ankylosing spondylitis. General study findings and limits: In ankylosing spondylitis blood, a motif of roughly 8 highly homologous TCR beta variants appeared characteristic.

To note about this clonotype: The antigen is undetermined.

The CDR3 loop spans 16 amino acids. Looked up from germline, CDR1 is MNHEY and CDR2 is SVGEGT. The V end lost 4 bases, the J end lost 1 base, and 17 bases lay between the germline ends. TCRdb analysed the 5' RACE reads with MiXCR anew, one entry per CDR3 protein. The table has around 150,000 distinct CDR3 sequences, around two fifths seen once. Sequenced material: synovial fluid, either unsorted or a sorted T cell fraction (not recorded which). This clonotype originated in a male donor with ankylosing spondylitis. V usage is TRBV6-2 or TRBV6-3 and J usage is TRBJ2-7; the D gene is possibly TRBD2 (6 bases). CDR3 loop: CASSSTVPGASYEQYF. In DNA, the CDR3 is TGTGCCAGCAGTTCAACAGTCCCGGGAGCTTCCTACGAGCAGTACTTC.